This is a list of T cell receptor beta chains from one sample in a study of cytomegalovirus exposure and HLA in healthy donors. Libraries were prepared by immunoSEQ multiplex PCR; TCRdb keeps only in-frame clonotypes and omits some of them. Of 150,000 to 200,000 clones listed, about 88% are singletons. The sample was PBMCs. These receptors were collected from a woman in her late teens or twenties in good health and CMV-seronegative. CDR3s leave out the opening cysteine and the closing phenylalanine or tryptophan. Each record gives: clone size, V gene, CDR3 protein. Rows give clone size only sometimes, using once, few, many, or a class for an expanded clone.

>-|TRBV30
AWTTGSGGEQY
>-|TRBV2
ASSPDRGSPLGRSPLH
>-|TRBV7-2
ASSLVRYEQY
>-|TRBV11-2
ASSLDPDSAYEQY
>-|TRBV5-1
ASSLPTSGRGNEQF
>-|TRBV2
ASIPRDRGVGEQF
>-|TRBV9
ASSARTSGRGNEQF
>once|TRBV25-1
ASRSSHGTAGYEQY
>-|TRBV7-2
ASGRGDIQY
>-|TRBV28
ASSPIGQNYGYT
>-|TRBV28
ASSPPTSAGGANVLT
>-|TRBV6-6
ASSKQQGDGNQPQH
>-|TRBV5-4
ASSSLDRAEGTDTQY
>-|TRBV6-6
ASSQRQGSSYEQY
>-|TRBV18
ASSPTGTGDNSPLH
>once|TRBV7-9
ASSNTKYSNQPQH
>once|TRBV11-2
ASSLVPDRHTEAF
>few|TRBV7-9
ASSLRREAF
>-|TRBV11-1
ASSQGRHEQY
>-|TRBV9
ASSVGQGISSGANVLT
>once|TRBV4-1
ASSPPGQGKETQY
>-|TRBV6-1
ASTTLARYEQY
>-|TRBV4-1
ASSQDRDSGANVLT
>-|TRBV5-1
ASSLGQVYEQY
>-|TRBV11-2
ASSPRTGSNYGYT
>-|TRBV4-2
ASSQVEAYQETQY